This paragraph reports one T cell receptor beta chain. These data come from a study of T cell changes during pregnancy in multiple sclerosis. Libraries were prepared by immunoSEQ multiplex PCR; TCRdb keeps only in-frame clonotypes and omits some of them. This sample has 91,000 or so clones, with 93% found just once. The CDR3 length is 14 residues. The V and J ends lost 5 bases and 5 bases respectively, with 15 bases between them. The germline gives CDR1 MNHNS, CDR2 SASEGT. V and J are TRBV6-1 and TRBJ2-5; D is uncertain. This receptor was obtained from a female donor with multiple sclerosis, enrolled in a pregnancy study. The starting material was peripheral blood, obtained after pregnancy. CDR3: CASSTTHSTETQYF. CDR3 DNA sequence: TGTGCCAGCAGTACAACCCATTCAACGGAGACCCAGTACTTC.